These T cell receptor beta chains were read from a single sample in a study of immune evolution from preneoplasia to lung adenocarcinoma. Method: immunoSEQ multiplex PCR; TCRdb's copy keeps in-frame clones and lacks some. This sample yields about 8,600 clones, of which 70% to 80% are seen a single time; approximately 6.6% belongs to the top ten. Sequencing was done on a sample of FFPE lung adenocarcinoma in situ tissue. These receptors all stem from a person aged 60-80 years with lung adenocarcinoma. Each CDR3 is given with its conserved first and last residue. D genes are given only for firm matches. The size entry is marked missing in some rows and otherwise reads once, few, many or a size class.

J gene: TRBJ1-3
V gene: TRBV7-2
clone size: -
D gene: -
CDR3 DNA: TGTGCCAGCAGCTTAGCAGGGGTTGGAAACACCATATATTTT
CDR3 protein: CASSLAGVGNTIYF

J gene: TRBJ2-7
V gene: TRBV7-7
clone size: -
D gene: TRBD1
CDR3 DNA: TGTGCTAGCAGCTTAGGTGTGACAGGGGAGTTTTATTCCTACGAGCAGTACTTC
CDR3 protein: CASSLGVTGEFYSYEQYF

J gene: TRBJ1-1
V gene: TRBV6-6
clone size: few
D gene: TRBD1
CDR3 DNA: TGTGCCAGCAGTTACCCCTCAGGGGGCGTCGATGAAGCTTTCTTT
CDR3 protein: CASSYPSGGVDEAFF

J gene: TRBJ2-7
V gene: TRBV7-2
clone size: -
D gene: TRBD2
CDR3 DNA: TGTGCCAGCAGCCTATTTAGCGGGTTCTACGAGCAGTACTTC
CDR3 protein: CASSLFSGFYEQYF

J gene: TRBJ1-2
V gene: TRBV6-5
clone size: -
D gene: TRBD1
CDR3 DNA: TGTGCCAGCAGTCCAGGGGGCGACTATGGCTACACCTTC
CDR3 protein: CASSPGGDYGYTF

J gene: TRBJ2-7
V gene: TRBV5-6
clone size: -
D gene: -
CDR3 DNA: TGTGCCAGCAGCTCGCGGTTTGGGGCCAGCTCCTACGAGCAGTACTTC
CDR3 protein: CASSSRFGASSYEQYF

J gene: TRBJ2-7
V gene: TRBV7-2
clone size: -
D gene: TRBD2
CDR3 DNA: TGTGCCAGCAGCTTAGAAAGCGGGGGGGCTCACTCCTACGAGCAGTACTTC
CDR3 protein: CASSLESGGAHSYEQYF

J gene: TRBJ1-5
V gene: TRBV10-3
clone size: -
D gene: -
CDR3 DNA: TGTGCCATCAGTGAGTTCGGAGGGCAGCCCCAGCATTTT
CDR3 protein: CAISEFGGQPQHF

J gene: TRBJ1-1
V gene: TRBV5-5
clone size: -
D gene: -
CDR3 DNA: TGTGCCAGCAACCCCATAGCAGCCATGAACACTGAAGCTTTCTTT
CDR3 protein: CASNPIAAMNTEAFF

J gene: TRBJ1-2
V gene: TRBV21-1
clone size: -
D gene: -
CDR3 DNA: TGTGCCAGCAGCAAATTGGGGTTAAGCTATGGCTACACCTTC
CDR3 protein: CASSKLGLSYGYTF

J gene: TRBJ2-3
V gene: TRBV4-2
clone size: -
D gene: -
CDR3 DNA: TGTGCCAGCAGCCCACCCGGGGGCCAATCCTTGACAGATACGCAGTATTTT
CDR3 protein: CASSPPGGQSLTDTQYF

J gene: TRBJ1-1
V gene: TRBV7-8
clone size: -
D gene: TRBD1
CDR3 DNA: TGTGCCAGCAGCTCGACAGCATTTTCACCGGGACAGGTGAACACTGAAGCTTTCTTT
CDR3 protein: CASSSTAFSPGQVNTEAFF

J gene: TRBJ2-3
V gene: TRBV10-1
clone size: few
D gene: TRBD2
CDR3 DNA: TGCGCCAGCAGTGGAATAGGCGCTAGCGGGGGGGCTCGCACAGATACGCAGTATTTT
CDR3 protein: CASSGIGASGGARTDTQYF

J gene: TRBJ1-4
V gene: TRBV5-1
clone size: medium-sized
D gene: TRBD1
CDR3 DNA: TGCGCCAGCAGCCAAGGGACAGGGGGCAGGGAAAAACTGTTTTTT
CDR3 protein: CASSQGTGGREKLFF

J gene: TRBJ2-7
V gene: TRBV4-1
clone size: -
D gene: -
CDR3 DNA: TGCGCCAGCAGCCAAGTATCATTTGGGACAACCTACGAGCAGTACTTC
CDR3 protein: CASSQVSFGTTYEQYF

J gene: TRBJ1-4
V gene: TRBV29-1
clone size: -
D gene: -
CDR3 DNA: TGCAGCGTTGCGTCGGCTAATGAAAAACTGTTTTTT
CDR3 protein: CSVASANEKLFF